This TCR beta chain originates from a study of T cells after yellow fever vaccination. TCRdb reanalysed the 5' RACE reads using MiXCR and keeps one entry per CDR3 protein. Of under 550,000 distinct CDR3 sequences in the sample, 21% were seen once. Study-level findings and limits: Though weaker, the secondary response peaked faster, on day 5 versus 15.

This clonotype has a handful of counts. The antigen is undetermined. Germline V gives CDR1 SNHLY, CDR2 FYNNEI. The CDR3 spans 14 residues. Trimming took 1 base from V and 2 from J, leaving 9 bases between them. This rearrangement joins TRBV2 to TRBJ2-7; D may be TRBD2 (6 bases). The sample here was PBMCs, taken approximately 20 days after the first yellow fever vaccination. This clonotype originated in a man aged 18 to 30 who received the YFV17D yellow fever vaccine. CDR3 residues: CASSEGGVAYEQYV. Written as DNA, the CDR3 is TGTGCCAGCAGTGAAGGCGGGGTAGCCTACGAGCAGTACGTC.